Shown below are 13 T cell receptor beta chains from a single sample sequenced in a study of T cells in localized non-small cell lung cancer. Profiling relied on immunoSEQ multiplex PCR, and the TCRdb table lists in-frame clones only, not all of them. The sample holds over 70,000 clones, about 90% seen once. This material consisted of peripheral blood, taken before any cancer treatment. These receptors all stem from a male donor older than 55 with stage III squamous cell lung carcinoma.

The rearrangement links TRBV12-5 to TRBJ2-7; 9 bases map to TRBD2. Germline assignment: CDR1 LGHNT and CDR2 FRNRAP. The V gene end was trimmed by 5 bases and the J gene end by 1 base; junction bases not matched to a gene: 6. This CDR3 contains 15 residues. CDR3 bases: TGTGCTAGTGGTGCACCGGGACTAGCTTCCTACGAGCAGTACTTC. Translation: CASGAPGLASYEQYF.

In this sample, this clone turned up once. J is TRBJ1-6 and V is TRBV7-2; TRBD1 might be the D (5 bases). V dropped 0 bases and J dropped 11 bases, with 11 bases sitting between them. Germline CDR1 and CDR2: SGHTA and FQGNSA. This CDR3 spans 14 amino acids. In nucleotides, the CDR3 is TGTGCCAGCAGCTTAGCGGGGGTTTTAGCACCCCTCCACTTT. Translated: CASSLAGVLAPLHF. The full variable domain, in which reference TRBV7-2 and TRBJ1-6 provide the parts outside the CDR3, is GAGVSQSPSNKVTEKGKDVELRCDPISGHTALYWYRQSLGQGLEFLIYFQGNSAPDKSGLPSDRFSAERTGGSVSTLTIQRTQQEDSAVYLCASSLAGVLAPLHFGNGTRLTVT.

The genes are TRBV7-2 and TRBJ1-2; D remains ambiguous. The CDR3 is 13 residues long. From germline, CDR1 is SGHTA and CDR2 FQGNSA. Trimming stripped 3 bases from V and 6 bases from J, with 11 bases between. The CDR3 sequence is CASSLEWLNGYTF. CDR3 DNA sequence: TGTGCCAGCAGCTTGGAATGGTTAAATGGCTACACCTTC.

The CDR3 reads CASSKGSSGANVLTF. The CDR3 region has the DNA TGCGCCAGCAGTAAGGGCAGCTCTGGGGCCAACGTCCTGACTTTC. The chain employs TRBV10-1 and TRBJ2-6; D not resolved. Germline values: CDR1 WNHNN, CDR2 SYGVQD (reference sequence). CDR3 length: 15 residues. V was cut by 5 bases and J by 0 bases, with 8 bases left in between.

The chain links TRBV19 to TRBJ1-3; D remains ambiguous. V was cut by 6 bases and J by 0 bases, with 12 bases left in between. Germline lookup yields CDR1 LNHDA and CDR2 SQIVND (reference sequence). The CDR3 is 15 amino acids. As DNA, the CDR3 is TGTGCCAGTAGCACTGACGGCTACTCTGGAAACACCATATATTTT. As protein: CASSTDGYSGNTIYF.

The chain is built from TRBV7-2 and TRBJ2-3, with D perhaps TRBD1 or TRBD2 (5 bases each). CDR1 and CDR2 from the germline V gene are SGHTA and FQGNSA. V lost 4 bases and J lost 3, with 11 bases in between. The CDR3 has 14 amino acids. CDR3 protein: CASSWGPSTDTQYF. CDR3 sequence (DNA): TGTGCCAGCAGCTGGGGACCGAGTACAGATACGCAGTATTTT.

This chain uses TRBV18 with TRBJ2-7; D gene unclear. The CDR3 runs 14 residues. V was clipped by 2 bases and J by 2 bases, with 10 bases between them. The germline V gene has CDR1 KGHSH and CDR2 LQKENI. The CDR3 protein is CASSPSQNTYEQYV. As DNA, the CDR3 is TGTGCCAGCTCACCATCGCAGAATACCTACGAGCAGTACGTC.

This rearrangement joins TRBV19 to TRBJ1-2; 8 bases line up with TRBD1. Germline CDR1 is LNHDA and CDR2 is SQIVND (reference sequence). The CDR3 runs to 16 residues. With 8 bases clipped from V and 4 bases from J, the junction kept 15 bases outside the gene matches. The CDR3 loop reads CASLQGAIGGSYGYTF. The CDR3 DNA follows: TGTGCCAGTCTTCAGGGGGCCATAGGGGGTAGCTATGGCTACACCTTC. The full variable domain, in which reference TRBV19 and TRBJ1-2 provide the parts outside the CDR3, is DGGITQSPKYLFRKEGQNVTLSCEQNLNHDAMYWYRQDPGQGLRLIYYSQIVNDFQKGDIAEGYSVSREKKESFPLTVTSAQKNPTAFYLCASLQGAIGGSYGYTFGSGTRLTVV.

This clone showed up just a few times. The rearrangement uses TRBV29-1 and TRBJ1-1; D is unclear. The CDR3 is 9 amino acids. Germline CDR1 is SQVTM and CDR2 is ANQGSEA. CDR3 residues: CRDDTEAFF. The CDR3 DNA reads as TGCAGGGATGACACTGAAGCTTTCTTT.

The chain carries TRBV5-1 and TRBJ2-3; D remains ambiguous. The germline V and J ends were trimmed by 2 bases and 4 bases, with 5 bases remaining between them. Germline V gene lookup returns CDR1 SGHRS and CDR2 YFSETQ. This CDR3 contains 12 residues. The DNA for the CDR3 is TGCGCCAGCAGCTTTCCCTCAGATACGCAGTATTTT. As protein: CASSFPSDTQYF.

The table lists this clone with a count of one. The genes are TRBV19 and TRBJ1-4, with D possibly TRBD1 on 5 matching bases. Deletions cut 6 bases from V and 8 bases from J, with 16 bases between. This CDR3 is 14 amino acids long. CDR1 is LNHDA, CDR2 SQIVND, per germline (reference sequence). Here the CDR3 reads CASRKIMAGEKLFF. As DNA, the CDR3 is TGTGCCAGTAGGAAAATTATGGCAGGGGAAAAACTGTTTTTT.

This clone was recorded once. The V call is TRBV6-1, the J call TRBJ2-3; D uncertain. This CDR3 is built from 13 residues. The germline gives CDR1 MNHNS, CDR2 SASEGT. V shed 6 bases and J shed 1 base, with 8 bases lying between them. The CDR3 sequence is CASSDGGTDTQYF. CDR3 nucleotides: TGTGCCAGCAGCGATGGAGGCACAGATACGCAGTATTTT.

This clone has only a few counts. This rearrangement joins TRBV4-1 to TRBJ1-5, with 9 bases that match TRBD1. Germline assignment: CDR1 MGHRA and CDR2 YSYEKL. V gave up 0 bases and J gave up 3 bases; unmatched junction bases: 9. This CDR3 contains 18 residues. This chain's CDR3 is CASSQDPGTGFYNQPQHF. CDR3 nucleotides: TGCGCCAGCAGCCAAGACCCCGGGACAGGGTTTTACAATCAGCCCCAGCATTTT.